These 28 T cell receptor beta chains came from one sample sequenced in a study of blood T cell repertoires in COVID-19. This table comes from immunoSEQ multiplex PCR, and its TCRdb copy is limited to in-frame clones, with some not included. The sample includes some 250,000 clones, approximately 86% of them seen just once. The sequencing input was peripheral blood. The receptors originated from a young man with active or convalescent COVID-19.

The rearrangement links TRBV5-1 to TRBJ2-2; 8 bases agree with TRBD2. The CDR3 has 17 residues. V shed 5 bases and J 3 bases; nucleotides not matched to a gene: 12. Germline CDR1 SGHRS, CDR2 YFSETQ. The CDR3 loop is CASSSNSGELHTGELFF. The CDR3 DNA follows: TGCGCCAGCAGTTCCAATAGCGGGGAGCTCCACACCGGGGAGCTGTTTTTT. Full variable domain (missing parts from reference TRBV5-1 and TRBJ2-2): KAGVTQTPRYLIKTRGQQVTLSCSPISGHRSVSWYQQTPGQGLQFLFEYFSETQRNKGNFPGRFSGRQFSNSRSEMNVSTLELGDSALYLCASSSNSGELHTGELFFGEGSRLTVL.

The chain joins TRBV3-1 (or the pseudogene TRBV3-2) to TRBJ2-2, with 7 positions matching TRBD2. CDR1 and CDR2 from the germline V gene are LGHDT and YNNKEL (reference sequence). The CDR3 totals 19 residues. V shed 3 bases, J shed 3 bases, and the junction held 16 bases outside the gene matches. This CDR3 is CASSHAAIGSSGYTGELFF. The CDR3 DNA reads as TGTGCCAGCAGCCACGCCGCCATAGGGTCTAGCGGTTACACCGGGGAGCTGTTTTTT.

The chain employs TRBV29-1 and TRBJ2-5, with 10 bases matching TRBD1. The germline V gene encodes CDR1 SQVTM and CDR2 ANQGSEA. With 3 bases clipped from V and 5 bases from J, the junction kept 12 bases outside the gene matches. This CDR3 region has 16 residues. The CDR3 sequence: CSVEGDRGREYETQYF. CDR3 nucleotide sequence: TGCAGCGTTGAGGGTGACAGGGGGCGTGAGTACGAGACCCAGTACTTC.

This clone was picked up one time. The rearrangement links TRBV14 to TRBJ2-3, with D hard to call. V lost 7 bases and J lost 0, with 14 bases in between. Germline CDR1 SGHDN, CDR2 FVKESK. This CDR3 spans 15 amino acids. CDR3 amino acids: CASIEPRSSTDTQYF. The CDR3 DNA reads as TGTGCCAGCATTGAACCCCGGAGCAGCACAGATACGCAGTATTTT.

The chain joins TRBV5-4 to TRBJ2-1; 7 nucleotides line up with TRBD1. The V segment lost 0 bases and the J segment 6 bases; nucleotides outside the gene matches: 3. From germline, CDR1 is SGHNT and CDR2 YYREEE (reference sequence). This CDR3 has 14 residues. The CDR3, as DNA: TGTGCCAGCAGCTTGGGACAGGGTGGCAATGAGCAGTTCTTC. Residues: CASSLGQGGNEQFF. The full variable domain, its missing parts supplied by reference TRBV5-4 and TRBJ2-1, is ETGVTQSPTHLIKTRGQQVTLRCSSQSGHNTVSWYQQALGQGPQFIFQYYREEENGRGNFPPRFSGLQFPNYSSELNVNALELDDSALYLCASSLGQGGNEQFFGPGTRLTVL.

This chain links TRBV3-1 (or the pseudogene TRBV3-2) with TRBJ1-2; tentative D call: TRBD1 (6 bases). CDR1 and CDR2 from the germline V gene are LGHDT and YNNKEL (reference sequence). V gave up 3 bases and J gave up 0 bases, with 14 bases separating them. The CDR3 contains 16 residues. The CDR3 region is CASSQELGGSNYGYTF. The CDR3 DNA follows: TGTGCCAGCAGCCAGGAATTAGGGGGTTCTAACTATGGCTACACCTTC.

The chain couples TRBV4-3 to TRBJ1-3; D possibly corresponds to TRBD1 (6 bases). This CDR3 spans 15 amino acids. CDR1 LGHNA and CDR2 YSLEER come from the germline V gene. V dropped 0 bases and J dropped 4 bases, with 10 bases sitting between them. The CDR3 DNA follows: TGCGCCAGCAGCCAAGACCTACAGGGAGGAAACACCATATATTTT. It encodes CASSQDLQGGNTIYF.

The V gene is TRBV23-1, the J gene TRBJ1-4, with D perhaps TRBD1 (6 bases). TRBV23-1 has ORF status, its function being uncertain. The CDR3 is 15 residues long. V was shortened by 8 bases and J by 8 bases, with 21 bases between the two germline ends. CDR3: CASPLGGDKVEKLFF. CDR3 DNA sequence: TGCGCCAGCCCCTTAGGGGGGGACAAGGTCGAAAAACTGTTTTTT.

This chain links TRBV27 with TRBJ1-6, with TRBD1 as a possible D gene (5 bases). Germline V lookup: CDR1 MNHEY, CDR2 SMNVEV (reference sequence). This CDR3 contains 15 residues. Trimming removed 2 bases from V and 7 bases from J, with 12 bases in between. CDR3 loop: CASSLAQGSNSPLHF. Written as DNA, the CDR3 is TGTGCCAGCAGTTTAGCCCAGGGTAGCAATTCACCCCTCCACTTT.

The chain recombines TRBV7-8 with TRBJ1-1; TRBD1 agrees at 7 bases. The CDR3 is made up of 13 amino acids. The junction had 4 bases not matched to a gene; V was cut back by 6 bases and J by 3 bases. Germline V gene sequence: CDR1 SGHVS, CDR2 FQNEAQ. The CDR3 here is CASRSDRDTEAFF. The CDR3 DNA sequence: TGTGCCAGCAGAAGCGACAGGGACACTGAAGCTTTCTTT.

V usage is TRBV29-1 and J usage is TRBJ1-1, with 7 positions matching TRBD1. V lost 7 bases to trimming and J lost 7 bases; unmatched junction nucleotides: 6. The CDR3 has 11 amino acids. The V gene's germline CDR1 is SQVTM and CDR2 ANQGSEA. CDR3 loop: CSGQGNGEAFF. The CDR3 DNA follows: TGCAGCGGACAGGGCAACGGTGAAGCTTTCTTT.

The chain has TRBV4-1 and TRBJ2-3, with 10 bases aligning to TRBD2. Germline loops: CDR1 MGHRA, CDR2 YSYEKL. V lost 1 base to trimming and J lost 0 bases; unmatched junction nucleotides: 4. This CDR3 has 17 residues. The CDR3 sequence: CASSQVPAGGSTDTQYF. The CDR3 coding sequence is TGCGCCAGCAGCCAAGTTCCAGCGGGGGGGAGCACAGATACGCAGTATTTT.

The gene calls are TRBV6-1 and TRBJ2-5; maybe TRBD2 (6 bases). This CDR3 is built from 17 residues. The V and J ends lost 4 bases and 5 bases respectively, with 23 bases between them. Germline V gene sequence: CDR1 MNHNS, CDR2 SASEGT. The CDR3 reads CASSGGLMSLARETQYF. The DNA of the CDR3 is TGTGCCAGCAGTGGGGGTCTTATGTCGCTAGCGAGGGAGACCCAGTACTTC.

V and J are TRBV5-1 and TRBJ1-4, with D possibly matching TRBD1 (5 bases). Per germline, CDR1 SGHRS and CDR2 YFSETQ. The CDR3 length is 15 residues. V was shortened by 2 bases and J by 4 bases, with 12 bases between the two germline ends. The CDR3: CASSFTGNYNEKLFF. The CDR3 DNA reads as TGCGCCAGCAGCTTCACAGGAAACTATAATGAAAAACTGTTTTTT.

This chain uses TRBV27 with TRBJ1-6; D not certain. The CDR3 contains 14 residues. Looked up from germline, CDR1 is MNHEY and CDR2 is SMNVEV (reference sequence). V lost 3 bases, J lost 10 bases, and 13 bases lay in between. This CDR3 is CASSFYSFGSPLHF. The CDR3 DNA is TGTGCCAGCAGTTTTTACAGCTTTGGGTCACCCCTCCACTTT.

J is TRBJ1-1 and V is TRBV18, with TRBD1 matching 10 bases. The CDR3 spans 16 residues. Trimming took 4 bases from V and 7 from J; bases not matched to a gene: 12. Germline V CDR1 and CDR2: KGHSH, LQKENI. Here the CDR3 DNA reads TGTGCCAGCTCACTGACCACCGGGACAGGGGTATTTGAAGCTTTCTTT. Its protein product is CASSLTTGTGVFEAFF.

The chain joins TRBV7-3 to TRBJ2-1, with TRBD1 matching over 9 bases. Per germline, CDR1 SGHTA and CDR2 FQGTGA. The CDR3 is made up of 16 amino acids. V lost 2 bases, J lost 7 bases, and 9 bases stayed unmatched. CDR3 residues: CASSLRAGTGWNEQFF. As DNA, the CDR3 is TGTGCCAGCAGCTTACGGGCCGGGACAGGGTGGAATGAGCAGTTCTTC.

This clone was seen once. The gene calls are TRBV6-2 or TRBV6-3 and TRBJ2-3, with 15 positions matching TRBD2. V shed 5 bases and J 9 bases; nucleotides not matched to a gene: 3. The CDR3 sequence is 14 residues long. Per the germline V gene, CDR1 is MNHEY and CDR2 is SVGEGT. For the CDR3, the DNA is TGTGCCAGCAGTAGGACTAGCGGGGGGGACACGCAGTATTTT. Its translation: CASSRTSGGDTQYF.

This rearrangement joins TRBV13 to TRBJ1-6, with D possibly being TRBD1 (6 bases). CDR3 length: 17 amino acids. Germline CDR1 is PRHDT and CDR2 is FYEKMQ (reference sequence). Trimming pared 0 bases from V and 13 bases from J, leaving 22 bases between. For the CDR3, the DNA is TGTGCCAGCAGCTTAGGCCGAACAGGGCCCTCTCATCAGCCCCTCCACTTT. Its protein is CASSLGRTGPSHQPLHF.

V and J are TRBV5-1 and TRBJ1-4; D perhaps matches TRBD1 (5 bases). Trimming cost V 4 bases and J 8 bases, with 15 bases left between them. CDR1 and CDR2 (germline): SGHRS, YFSETQ. The CDR3 length is 14 residues. The CDR3 loop is CASSPGGLGEKLFF. CDR3 nucleotides: TGCGCCAGCAGCCCGGGGGGTCTTGGGGAAAAACTGTTTTTT.

This clone was recorded only once. The chain is built from TRBV28 and TRBJ1-3; 7 bases are a match to TRBD1. The CDR3 runs 14 residues. Germline V gives CDR1 MDHEN, CDR2 SYDVKM. V lost 9 bases to trimming and J lost 3 bases; unmatched junction nucleotides: 8. This CDR3 reads CASITGDGGNTIYF. For the CDR3, the DNA is TGTGCCAGTATTACAGGGGATGGTGGAAACACCATATATTTT.

The chain recombines TRBV14 with TRBJ1-2; perhaps TRBD1 as D (5 bases). The CDR3 is 15 amino acids. V lost 2 bases and J lost 8, with 18 bases in between. CDR1 is SGHDN and CDR2 is FVKESK in the germline V gene. The CDR3 region has the DNA TGTGCCAGCAGCCAACTCCTGGGGGGAATTGACGGCTACACCTTC. This sequence encodes CASSQLLGGIDGYTF. Full variable domain (missing parts from reference TRBV14 and TRBJ1-2): EAGVTQFPSHSVIEKGQTVTLRCDPISGHDNLYWYRRVMGKEIKFLLHFVKESKQDESGMPNNRFLAERTGGTYSTLKVQPAELEDSGVYFCASSQLLGGIDGYTFGSGTRLTVV.

V is TRBV27 and J is TRBJ2-3, with TRBD1 matching over 7 bases. This CDR3 is built from 15 residues. With V trimmed by 4 bases and J by 4 bases, 8 bases remained unmatched. Germline CDR1 MNHEY, CDR2 SMNVEV (reference sequence). CDR3 nucleotides: TGTGCCAGCAGTTCCTATCCGGGACAGTCAGATACGCAGTATTTT. Its protein product is CASSSYPGQSDTQYF.

This clone was recorded once. The rearrangement uses TRBV19 and TRBJ1-5, with D perhaps TRBD1 (5 bases). The V and J ends lost 3 bases and 2 bases respectively, with 20 bases between them. The CDR3 totals 18 residues. CDR1 is LNHDA, CDR2 SQIVND, per germline (reference sequence). CDR3 amino acids: CASSIYGRLGTGNQPQHF. The CDR3 nucleotides read TGTGCCAGTAGTATCTACGGCAGGCTAGGGACTGGCAATCAGCCCCAGCATTTT.

The chain employs TRBV4-2 and TRBJ1-4; 8 nucleotides agree with TRBD1. CDR3 length equals 21 residues. Germline assignment: CDR1 LGHNA and CDR2 YNFKEQ. V lost 3 bases and J lost 4; bases outside the gene matches: 22. The CDR3 nucleotides are TGTGCCAGCAGCCACCGTATCGGGACAGGTCGTTTCGGAACTAGTAATGAAAAACTGTTTTTT. Protein product: CASSHRIGTGRFGTSNEKLFF.

In DNA, the CDR3 is TGTGCCAGCAGCGGGAGCGGATATGGCTACACCTTC. Residues: CASSGSGYGYTF. V and J are TRBV9 and TRBJ1-2; unclear D gene. V dropped 3 bases and J dropped 5 bases, with 8 bases sitting between them. This CDR3 is 12 amino acids long. Looked up from germline, CDR1 is SGDLS and CDR2 is YYNGEE.

The chain joins TRBV30 to TRBJ1-3, with a tentative D call TRBD1 (5 bases). CDR1 GTSNPN and CDR2 SVGIG come from the germline V gene (reference sequence). The V gene lost 1 base and the J gene lost 4 bases, with 8 bases spanning the gap. This CDR3 has 13 residues. The CDR3 region is CAWSGGLGNTIYF. The CDR3 DNA follows: TGTGCCTGGAGTGGGGGACTGGGAAACACCATATATTTT. Together with reference TRBV30 and TRBJ1-3, the CDR3 gives the full variable domain: SQTIHQWPATLVQPVGSPLSLECTVEGTSNPNLYWYRQAAGRGLQLLFYSVGIGQISSEVPQNLSASRPQDRQFILSSKKLLLSDSGFYLCAWSGGLGNTIYFGEGSWLTVV.

The chain employs TRBV7-6 and TRBJ2-7; a possible D gene is TRBD1 (6 bases). V was shortened by 5 bases and J by 2 bases, with 13 bases between the two germline ends. The CDR3 has 14 amino acids. In germline, CDR1 is SGHVS, CDR2 FNYEAQ. DNA of the CDR3: TGTGCCAGCAGCCCTGGGACAAGGACCTACGAGCAGTACTTC. Translation gives CASSPGTRTYEQYF.